The clone carrying this T cell receptor (beta chain) showed up many times. Its antigen remains unidentified. CDR1 DFQATT and CDR2 SNEGSKA come from the germline V gene (reference sequence). The CDR3 length is 13 residues. V lost 4 bases and J 7 bases, leaving 16 bases between the germline ends. TCRdb called the reads again in MiXCR, with one record for every CDR3 protein. The profile shows about 240,000 distinct CDR3 sequences, 6% to 8% of them singletons. These data belong to a study of T cell repertoires in cytomegalovirus infection. About the research overall: An indication of both CMV infection and matching HLA type came from public TCR beta signatures.

The study, taken as a whole, reports: Totalled public TCR beta family frequency picked out people who carried CMV plus the relevant HLA. Dominating the ex vivo response were HLA-C-restricted CMV-specific TCR beta clonotypes.

The origin of this receptor is a human donor in good health (CMV status not recorded). Some clones in this sample may be carry-over from other donors' samples. Sequenced material: PBMCs. The chain carries TRBV20-1 and TRBJ1-1, with D perhaps TRBD1 (5 bases). The CDR3 nucleotides read TGCAGTGCTACCCCGTGGGACGGGCATGAAGCTTTCTTT. This gives the protein CSATPWDGHEAFF.